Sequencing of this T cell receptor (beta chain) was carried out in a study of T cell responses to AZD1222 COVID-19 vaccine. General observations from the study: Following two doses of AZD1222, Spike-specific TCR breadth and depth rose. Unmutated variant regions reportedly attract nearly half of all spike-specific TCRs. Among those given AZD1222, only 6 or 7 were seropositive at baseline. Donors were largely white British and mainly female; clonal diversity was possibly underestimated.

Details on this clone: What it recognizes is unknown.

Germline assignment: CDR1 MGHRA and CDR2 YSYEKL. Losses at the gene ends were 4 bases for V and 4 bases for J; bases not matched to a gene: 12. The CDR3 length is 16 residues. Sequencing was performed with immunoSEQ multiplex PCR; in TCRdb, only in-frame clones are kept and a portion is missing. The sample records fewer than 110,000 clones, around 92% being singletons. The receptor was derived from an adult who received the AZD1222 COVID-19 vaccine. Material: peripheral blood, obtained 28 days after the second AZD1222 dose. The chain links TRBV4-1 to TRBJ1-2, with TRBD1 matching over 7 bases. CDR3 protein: CASSLTRQGTIYGYTF. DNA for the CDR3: TGCGCCAGCAGCCTTACTAGACAGGGCACCATCTATGGCTACACCTTC.